These 14 T cell receptor beta chains share one sample of origin, sequenced in a study of CD8+ T cells in alopecia areata. cDNA reverse transcribed from extracted RNA served as the sequencing template. This table comes from immunoSEQ multiplex PCR, and its TCRdb copy is limited to in-frame clones, with some not included. The sample contains 93,000 or so clones, roughly 53% of which appear only once. The sample comprised CD4+ T cells sorted from blood. These receptors all stem from a human donor in good health.

The gene calls are TRBV19 and TRBJ1-5, with a tentative D call TRBD1 (6 bases). The CDR3 spans 14 residues. The ends were cut back, 10 bases at V and 3 bases at J, with 16 bases in the middle. The germline gives CDR1 LNHDA, CDR2 SQIVND (reference sequence). CDR3 protein: CAIATGGLNQPQHF. The CDR3, as DNA: TGTGCCATCGCTACTGGGGGCCTCAATCAGCCCCAGCATTTT.

Only a few counts were recorded for this clone. This chain uses TRBV5-1 with TRBJ1-5; D is uncertain. The V and J ends lost 0 bases and 7 bases respectively, with 11 bases between them. Germline V gene lookup returns CDR1 SGHRS and CDR2 YFSETQ. The CDR3 has 14 amino acids. CDR3 in amino acids: CASSLAGGNQPQHF. As DNA, the CDR3 is TGCGCCAGCAGCTTGGCCGGAGGGAACCAGCCCCAGCATTTT.

The V gene is TRBV4-2, the J gene TRBJ2-7, with TRBD2 matching 10 bases. J was trimmed by 6 bases and V by 0 bases; bases with no gene match: 8. The CDR3 totals 16 residues. Germline CDR1 reads LGHNA; CDR2 reads YNFKEQ. The CDR3 here is CASSQDASGGAIEQYF. For the CDR3, the DNA is TGTGCCAGCAGCCAAGATGCGAGCGGGGGGGCCATCGAGCAGTACTTC.

The J gene is TRBJ1-5, the V gene TRBV7-2; D is unclear. Trimming took 1 base from V and 10 from J, leaving 11 bases between them. There are 13 residues in the CDR3. CDR1 is SGHTA and CDR2 is FQGNSA in the germline V gene. The CDR3 nucleotides are TGTGCCAGCAGCTTAGACGGTACCTCTCCCCAGCATTTT. This gives the protein CASSLDGTSPQHF.

The V and J genes are TRBV5-6 and TRBJ1-2; D is possibly TRBD1 (6 bases). Trimming shortened V by 0 bases and J by 4 bases, and 16 bases separated the two germline ends. The CDR3 runs 16 residues. Germline V CDR1 and CDR2: SGHDT, YYEEEE. The CDR3 DNA reads as TGTGCCAGCAGCTTGGGGGGGCCCTTCGGTAGCTATGGCTACACCTTC. Residues: CASSLGGPFGSYGYTF.

V and J are TRBV29-1 and TRBJ1-5, with D uncertain. This CDR3 has 12 residues. CDR1 SQVTM and CDR2 ANQGSEA come from the germline V gene. The germline V and J ends were trimmed by 4 bases and 4 bases, with 8 bases remaining between them. This CDR3 is CSVGDGNQPQHF. CDR3 DNA sequence: TGCAGCGTTGGGGATGGAAATCAGCCCCAGCATTTT. Full variable domain (remainder filled in from reference TRBV29-1 and TRBJ1-5): SAVISQKPSRDICQRGTSLTIQCQVDSQVTMMFWYRQQPGQSLTLIATANQGSEATYESGFVIDKFPISRPNLTFSTLTVSNMSPEDSSIYLCSVGDGNQPQHFGDGTRLSIL.

This chain links TRBV6-5 with TRBJ2-7; D is unclear. The V gene lost 0 bases and the J gene lost 2 bases, with 11 bases spanning the gap. CDR1 and CDR2 from the germline V gene are MNHEY and SVGAGI. The CDR3 runs to 15 residues. The CDR3 DNA sequence: TGTGCCAGCAGTTACTCGAGTGAGGATACCTACGAGCAGTACTTC. Its translation is CASSYSSEDTYEQYF.

The chain joins TRBV7-8 to TRBJ2-5; no clear D gene. There are 11 residues in the CDR3. Germline CDR1 reads SGHVS; CDR2 reads FQNEAQ. The germline V and J ends were trimmed by 4 bases and 2 bases, with 2 bases remaining between them. The CDR3 DNA reads as TGTGCCAGCAGCTGGCAAGAGACCCAGTACTTC. Translating it yields CASSWQETQYF.

The genes are TRBV5-1 and TRBJ2-7; D might be TRBD1 or TRBD2, each matching 5 bases. This CDR3 is built from 15 residues. Trimming pared 3 bases from V and 4 bases from J, leaving 17 bases between. Germline V lookup: CDR1 SGHRS, CDR2 YFSETQ. In DNA, the CDR3 is TGCGCCAGCAGCTGGGGGATAGGTGGTGTTTACGAGCAGTACTTC. Its protein is CASSWGIGGVYEQYF.

The genes are TRBV5-6 and TRBJ2-7; either TRBD1 or TRBD2 may supply D (6 bases each). CDR1 SGHDT and CDR2 YYEEEE come from the germline V gene. V shed 4 bases and J shed 3 bases, with 14 bases lying between them. The length of the CDR3 is 14 residues. The CDR3 DNA reads TGTGCCAGCAGCCGGGGGCAGGGGAGCTACGAGCAGTACTTC. It translates to CASSRGQGSYEQYF. The variable domain in full, completed from reference TRBV5-6 and TRBJ2-7, reads DAGVTQSPTHLIKTRGQQVTLRCSPKSGHDTVSWYQQALGQGPQFIFQYYEEEERQRGNFPDRFSGHQFPNYSSELNVNALLLGDSALYLCASSRGQGSYEQYFGPGTRLTVT.

V is TRBV4-2 and J is TRBJ1-3, with a tentative D call TRBD1 (5 bases). V was trimmed by 4 bases and J by 0 bases, leaving 13 bases between them. This CDR3 has 16 residues. CDR1 and CDR2 from the germline V gene are LGHNA and YNFKEQ. DNA for the CDR3: TGTGCCAGCAGCCTCGGGGGTAAGGACTCTGGAAACACCATATATTTT. Translation: CASSLGGKDSGNTIYF.

This clone was counted only a few times. The rearrangement uses TRBV11-2 and TRBJ2-1, with D perhaps matching TRBD1 or TRBD2 (5 bases each). CDR3 length: 14 residues. Germline loops: CDR1 SGHAT, CDR2 FQNNGV. Trimming took 1 base from V and 7 from J, leaving 11 bases between them. For the CDR3, the DNA is TGTGCCAGCAGCTTAGGGGGCGGGTTAAATGAGCAGTTCTTC. This translates into CASSLGGGLNEQFF.

This clone was counted between two and nine times. This chain uses TRBV29-1 with TRBJ1-3; D unclear. Germline V gene lookup returns CDR1 SQVTM and CDR2 ANQGSEA. Between the trimmed V and J ends, which lost 8 bases and 2 bases, there was a span of 7 bases. CDR3 length: 11 amino acids. CDR3 sequence reads: CSILAGNTIYF. The CDR3 DNA reads TGCAGCATTCTAGCTGGAAACACCATATATTTT.

V and J are TRBV18 and TRBJ2-7; 7 bases fit TRBD1. The CDR3 consists of 14 residues. Germline V gene sequence: CDR1 KGHSH, CDR2 LQKENI. Trimming took 5 bases from V and 2 from J; bases not matched to a gene: 6. The CDR3 DNA is TGTGCCAGCTCATCCACAGGGGTCACCTACGAGCAGTACTTC. This encodes CASSSTGVTYEQYF. The full variable domain, rest sourced from reference TRBV18 and TRBJ2-7, is NAGVMQNPRHLVRRRGQEARLRCSPMKGHSHVYWYRQLPEEGLKFMVYLQKENIIDESGMPKERFSAEFPKEGPSILRIQQVVRGDSAAYFCASSSTGVTYEQYFGPGTRLTVT.